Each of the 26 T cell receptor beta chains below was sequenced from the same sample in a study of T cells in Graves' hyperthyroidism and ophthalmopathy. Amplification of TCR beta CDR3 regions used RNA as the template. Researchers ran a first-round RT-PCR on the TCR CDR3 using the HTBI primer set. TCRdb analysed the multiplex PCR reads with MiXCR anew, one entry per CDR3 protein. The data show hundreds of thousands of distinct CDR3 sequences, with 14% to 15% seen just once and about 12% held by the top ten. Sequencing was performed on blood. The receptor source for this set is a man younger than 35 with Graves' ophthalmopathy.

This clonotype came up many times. Here the CDR3 DNA reads TGTGCCAGCAGTAGCGCCCTTAGCACAGATACGCAGTATTTT. It specifies CASSSALSTDTQYF. The rearrangement links TRBV2 to TRBJ2-3, with D unclear. V was trimmed by 5 bases and J by 0 bases, leaving 9 bases between them. The CDR3 contains 14 residues. CDR1 SNHLY and CDR2 FYNNEI come from the germline V gene.

The CDR3 is CASTQGAARNTEAFF. The CDR3 bases are TGTGCCAGCACTCAGGGGGCTGCTAGGAACACTGAAGCTTTCTTT. The chain carries TRBV5-5 and TRBJ1-1; 8 bases match TRBD1. The germline V gene has CDR1 SGHKS and CDR2 YYEKEE (reference sequence). V shed 6 bases, J shed 1 base, and the junction held 8 bases outside the gene matches. The CDR3 is 15 amino acids.

The CDR3: CASSLGIGRAGELFF. The CDR3, as DNA: TGTGCCAGCAGCTTAGGCATCGGACGGGCCGGGGAGCTGTTTTTT. The chain has TRBV11-3 and TRBJ2-2; D is unresolved. Germline V gives CDR1 SGHNT, CDR2 YENEEA. This CDR3 has 15 amino acids. V dropped 1 base and J dropped 6 bases, with 12 bases sitting between them.

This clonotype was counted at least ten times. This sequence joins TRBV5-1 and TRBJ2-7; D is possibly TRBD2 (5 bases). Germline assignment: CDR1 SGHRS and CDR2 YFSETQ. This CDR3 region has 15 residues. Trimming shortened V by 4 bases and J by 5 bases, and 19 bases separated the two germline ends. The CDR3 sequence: CASSLTVAEADEQYF. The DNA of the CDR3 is TGCGCCAGCAGCCTTACAGTTGCGGAGGCCGACGAGCAGTACTTC.

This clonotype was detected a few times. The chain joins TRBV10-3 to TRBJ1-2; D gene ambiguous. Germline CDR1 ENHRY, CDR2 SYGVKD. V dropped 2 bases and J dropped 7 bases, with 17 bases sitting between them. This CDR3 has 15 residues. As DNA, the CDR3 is TGTGCCATCAGTGAGCTGACCCCCCCAGCCGGTGGCTACACCTTC. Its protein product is CAISELTPPAGGYTF.

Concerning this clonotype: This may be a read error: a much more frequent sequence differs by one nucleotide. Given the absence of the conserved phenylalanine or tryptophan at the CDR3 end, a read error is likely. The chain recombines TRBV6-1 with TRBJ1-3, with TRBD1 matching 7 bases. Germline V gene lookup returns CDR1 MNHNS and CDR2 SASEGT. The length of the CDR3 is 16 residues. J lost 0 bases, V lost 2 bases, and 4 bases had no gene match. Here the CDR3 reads CASSESRTGSGNTIYC. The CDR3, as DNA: TGTGCCAGCAGTGAAAGTCGGACAGGCTCTGGAAACACCATATATTGT.

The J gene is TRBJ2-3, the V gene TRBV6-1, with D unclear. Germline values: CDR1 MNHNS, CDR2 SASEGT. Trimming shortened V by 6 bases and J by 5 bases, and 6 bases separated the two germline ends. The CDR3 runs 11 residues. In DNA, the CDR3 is TGTGCCAGCAGAGACCAAGATACGCAGTATTTT. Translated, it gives CASRDQDTQYF.

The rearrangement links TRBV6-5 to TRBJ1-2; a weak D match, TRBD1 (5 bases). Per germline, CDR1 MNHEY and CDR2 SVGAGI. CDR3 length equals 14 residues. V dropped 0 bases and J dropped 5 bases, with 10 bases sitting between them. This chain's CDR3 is CASSYSGGGYGYTF. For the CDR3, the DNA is TGTGCCAGCAGTTACTCGGGGGGTGGGTATGGCTACACCTTC.

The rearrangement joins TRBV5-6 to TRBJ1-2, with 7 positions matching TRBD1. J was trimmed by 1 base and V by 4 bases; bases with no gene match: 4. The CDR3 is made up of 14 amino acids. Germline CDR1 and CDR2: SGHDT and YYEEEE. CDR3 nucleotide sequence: TGTGCCAGCAGCATAGGACAGGTTAACTATGGCTACACCTTC. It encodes CASSIGQVNYGYTF.

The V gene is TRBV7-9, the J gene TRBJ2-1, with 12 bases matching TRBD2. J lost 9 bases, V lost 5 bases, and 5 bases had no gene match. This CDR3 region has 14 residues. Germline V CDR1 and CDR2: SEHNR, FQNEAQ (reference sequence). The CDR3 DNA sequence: TGTGCCAGCAGCATCTCTAGCGGGAGGGTTGAGCAGTTCTTC. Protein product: CASSISSGRVEQFF.

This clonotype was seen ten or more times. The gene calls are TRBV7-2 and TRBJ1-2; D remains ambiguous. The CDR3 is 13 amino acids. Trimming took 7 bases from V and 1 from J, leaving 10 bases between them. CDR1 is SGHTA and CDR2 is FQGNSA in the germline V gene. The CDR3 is CASTYSVNYGYTF. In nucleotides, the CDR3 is TGTGCCAGCACGTACAGCGTTAACTATGGCTACACCTTC.

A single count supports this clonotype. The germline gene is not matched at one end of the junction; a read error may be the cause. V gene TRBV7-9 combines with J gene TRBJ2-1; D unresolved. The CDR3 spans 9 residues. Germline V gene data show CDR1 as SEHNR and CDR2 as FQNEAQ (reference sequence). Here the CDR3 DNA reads TGTGCCAGCAGCCCCGGCGGTGCCTTC. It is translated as CASSPGGAF.

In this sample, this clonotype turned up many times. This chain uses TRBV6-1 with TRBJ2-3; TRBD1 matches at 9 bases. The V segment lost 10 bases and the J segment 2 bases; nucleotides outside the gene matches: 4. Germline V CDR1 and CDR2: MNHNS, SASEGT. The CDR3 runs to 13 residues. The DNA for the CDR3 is TGTGCCACCCGGGACAGGGCCACAGATACGCAGTATTTT. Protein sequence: CATRDRATDTQYF.

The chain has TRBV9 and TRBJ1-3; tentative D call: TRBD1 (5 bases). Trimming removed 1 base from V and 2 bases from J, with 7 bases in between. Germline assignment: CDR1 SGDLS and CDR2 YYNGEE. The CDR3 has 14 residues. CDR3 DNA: TGTGCCAGCAGCGTATGGGGGGCTGGAAACACCATATATTTT. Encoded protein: CASSVWGAGNTIYF.

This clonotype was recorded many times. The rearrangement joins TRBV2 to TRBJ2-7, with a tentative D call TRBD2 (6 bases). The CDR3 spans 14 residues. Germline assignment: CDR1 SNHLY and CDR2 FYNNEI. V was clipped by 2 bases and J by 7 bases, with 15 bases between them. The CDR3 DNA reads TGTGCCAGCAGTGAACAGGGAGGAAGAGGTGAGCAGTACTTC. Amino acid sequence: CASSEQGGRGEQYF. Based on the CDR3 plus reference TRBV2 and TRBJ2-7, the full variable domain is EPEVTQTPSHQVTQMGQEVILRCVPISNHLYFYWYRQILGQKVEFLVSFYNNEISEKSEIFDDQFSVERPDGSNFTLKIRSTKLEDSAMYFCASSEQGGRGEQYFGPGTRLTVT.

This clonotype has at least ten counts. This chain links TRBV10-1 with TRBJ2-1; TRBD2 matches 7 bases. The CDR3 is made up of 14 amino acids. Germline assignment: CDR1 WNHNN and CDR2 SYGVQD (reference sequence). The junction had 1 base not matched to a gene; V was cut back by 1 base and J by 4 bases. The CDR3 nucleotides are TGCGCCAGCAGTGAGTTTAGCGGGTACAATGAGCAGTTCTTC. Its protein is CASSEFSGYNEQFF.

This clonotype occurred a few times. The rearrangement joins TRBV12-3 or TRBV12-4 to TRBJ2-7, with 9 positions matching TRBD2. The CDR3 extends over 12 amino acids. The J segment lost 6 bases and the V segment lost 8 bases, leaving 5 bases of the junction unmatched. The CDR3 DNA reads TGTGCCAGCGAGGGACTAGCAGTCGAGCAGTACTTC. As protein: CASEGLAVEQYF.

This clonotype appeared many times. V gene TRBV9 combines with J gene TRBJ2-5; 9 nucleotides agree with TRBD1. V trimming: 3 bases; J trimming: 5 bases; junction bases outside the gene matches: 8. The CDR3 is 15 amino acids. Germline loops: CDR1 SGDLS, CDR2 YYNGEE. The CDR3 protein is CASSDWTGEMETQYF. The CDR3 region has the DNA TGTGCCAGCAGCGACTGGACAGGGGAGATGGAGACCCAGTACTTC.

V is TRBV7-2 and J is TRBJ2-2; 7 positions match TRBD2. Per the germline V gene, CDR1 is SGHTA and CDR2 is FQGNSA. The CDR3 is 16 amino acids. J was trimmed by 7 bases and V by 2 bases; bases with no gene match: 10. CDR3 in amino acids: CASSLFSGLVIGELFF. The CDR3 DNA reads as TGTGCCAGCAGCTTATTTTCCGGACTAGTGATCGGGGAGCTGTTTTTT.

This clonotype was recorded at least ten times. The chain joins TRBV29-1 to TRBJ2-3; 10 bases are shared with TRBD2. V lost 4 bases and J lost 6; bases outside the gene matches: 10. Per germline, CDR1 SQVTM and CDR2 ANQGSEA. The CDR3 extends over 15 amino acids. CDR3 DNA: TGCAGCGTTGGGGCCCTAGCGGGAGCTTCCGATACGCAGTATTTT. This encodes CSVGALAGASDTQYF.

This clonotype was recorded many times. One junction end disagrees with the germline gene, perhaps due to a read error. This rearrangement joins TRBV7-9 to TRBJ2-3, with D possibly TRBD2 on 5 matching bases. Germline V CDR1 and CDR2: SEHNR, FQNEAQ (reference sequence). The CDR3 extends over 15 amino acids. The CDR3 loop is CASSLALSSTDTQYF. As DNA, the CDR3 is TGTGCCAGCAGTTTAGCGCTGTCTAGCACAGATACGCAGTATTTT.

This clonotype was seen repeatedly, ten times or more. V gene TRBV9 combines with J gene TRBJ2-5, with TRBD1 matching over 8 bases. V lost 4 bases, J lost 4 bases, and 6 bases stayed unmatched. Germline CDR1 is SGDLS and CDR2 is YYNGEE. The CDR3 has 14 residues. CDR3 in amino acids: CASSRPDRGETQYF. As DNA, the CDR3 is TGTGCCAGCAGCAGACCAGACAGGGGAGAGACCCAGTACTTC.

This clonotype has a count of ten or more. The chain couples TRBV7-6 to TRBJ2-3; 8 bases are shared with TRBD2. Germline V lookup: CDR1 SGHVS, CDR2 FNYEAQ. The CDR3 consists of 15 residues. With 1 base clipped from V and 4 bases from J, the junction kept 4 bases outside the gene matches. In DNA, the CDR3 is TGTGCCAGCAGCTTAGACGGGGGGGCAGCAGATACGCAGTATTTT. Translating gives CASSLDGGAADTQYF.

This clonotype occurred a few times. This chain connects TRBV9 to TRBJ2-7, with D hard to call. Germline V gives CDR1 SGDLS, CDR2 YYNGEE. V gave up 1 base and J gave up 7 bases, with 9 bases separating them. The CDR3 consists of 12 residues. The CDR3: CASSVLQGEQYF. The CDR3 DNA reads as TGTGCCAGCAGCGTATTACAAGGGGAGCAGTACTTC. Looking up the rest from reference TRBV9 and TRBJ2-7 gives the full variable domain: DSGVTQTPKHLITATGQRVTLRCSPRSGDLSVYWYQQSLDQGLQFLIQYYNGEERAKGNILERFSAQQFPDLHSELNLSSLELGDSALYFCASSVLQGEQYFGPGTRLTVT.

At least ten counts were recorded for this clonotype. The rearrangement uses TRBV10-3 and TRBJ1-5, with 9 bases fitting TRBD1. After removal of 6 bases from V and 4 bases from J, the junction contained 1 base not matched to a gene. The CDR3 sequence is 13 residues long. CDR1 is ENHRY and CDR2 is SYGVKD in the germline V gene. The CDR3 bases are TGTGCCATCAGAGGGACAGGGAATCAGCCCCAGCATTTT. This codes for CAIRGTGNQPQHF.

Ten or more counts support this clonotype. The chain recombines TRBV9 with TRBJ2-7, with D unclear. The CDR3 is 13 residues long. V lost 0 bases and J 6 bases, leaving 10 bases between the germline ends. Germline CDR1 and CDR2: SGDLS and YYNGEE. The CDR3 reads CASSVVSAGEQYF. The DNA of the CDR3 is TGTGCCAGCAGCGTAGTTTCTGCAGGCGAGCAGTACTTC.